The 8 T cell receptor beta chains in this list originate from one sample, sequenced in a study of T cells in Graves' hyperthyroidism and ophthalmopathy. The TCR beta CDR3 regions underwent amplification using RNA transcripts as the source. Researchers ran a first-round RT-PCR on the TCR CDR3 using the HTBI primer set. TCRdb re-derived calls from the multiplex PCR reads in MiXCR, one entry per CDR3 protein. The table includes 690,000 or so distinct CDR3 sequences, around 20% detected once. The sample consisted of blood. The receptors stem from a woman between 45 and 60 years old with Graves' hyperthyroidism that later progressed to Graves' ophthalmopathy.

This clonotype was detected a few times. The rearrangement links TRBV20-1 to TRBJ1-5; D call uncertain. The germline V gene has CDR1 DFQATT and CDR2 SNEGSKA (reference sequence). V lost 6 bases and J lost 0, with 9 bases in between. The CDR3 is made up of 13 amino acids. The CDR3 nucleotides read TGCAGTGCCGGATTACATAGCAATCAGCCCCAGCATTTT. It is translated as CSAGLHSNQPQHF.

This sequence joins TRBV25-1 and TRBJ1-2; TRBD1 is a possible D gene (5 bases). The CDR3 consists of 15 residues. Germline CDR1 reads MGHDK; CDR2 reads SYGVNS. Trimming took 6 bases from V and 8 from J, leaving 22 bases between them. CDR3 protein: CASSPRGSERDGYTF. CDR3 DNA sequence: TGTGCCAGCAGCCCGCGGGGCAGTGAAAGGGACGGCTACACCTTC.

This clonotype was detected a few times. The chain is built from TRBV7-9 and TRBJ1-4, with D unresolved. The CDR3 length is 14 residues. The V end lost 5 bases, the J end lost 4 bases, and 11 bases lay between the germline ends. Germline V lookup: CDR1 SEHNR, CDR2 FQNEAQ (reference sequence). The CDR3 is CASSVTTDNEKLFF. In DNA, the CDR3 is TGTGCCAGCAGCGTGACGACCGATAATGAAAAACTGTTTTTT.

In this sample, this clonotype turned up a few times. The chain links TRBV12-3 or TRBV12-4 to TRBJ2-4, with D possibly matching TRBD2 (5 bases). This CDR3 is 14 amino acids long. Trimming shortened V by 7 bases and J by 2 bases, and 12 bases separated the two germline ends. The CDR3 loop reads CASTHDYSKNIQYF. In DNA, the CDR3 is TGTGCCAGCACCCACGACTATTCCAAAAACATTCAGTACTTC.

The V gene is TRBV19, the J gene TRBJ2-1; 7 bases fit TRBD1. In germline, CDR1 is LNHDA, CDR2 SQIVND (reference sequence). There are 14 residues in the CDR3. V shed 3 bases, J shed 8 bases, and the junction held 7 bases outside the gene matches. The CDR3 DNA is TGTGCCAGTAGTATCTATCGAGACAGGGATGAGCAGTTCTTC. It codes for CASSIYRDRDEQFF.

The sample holds many counts of this clonotype. This rearrangement joins TRBV3-1 to TRBJ2-2; a weak D match, TRBD2 (5 bases). CDR3 length equals 16 residues. In germline, CDR1 is LGHDT, CDR2 YNNKEL (reference sequence). Between the trimmed V and J ends, which lost 4 bases and 1 base, there was a span of 13 bases. CDR3 coding DNA: TGTGCCAGCAGCCCCCGGAGGACCATGAACACCGGGGAGCTGTTTTTT. Protein: CASSPRRTMNTGELFF.

The rearrangement joins TRBV5-1 to TRBJ1-1; D gene ambiguous. This CDR3 region has 14 residues. Germline V CDR1 and CDR2: SGHRS, YFSETQ. V lost 0 bases and J 0 bases, leaving 6 bases between the germline ends. DNA for the CDR3: TGCGCCAGCAGCTTGGAGATAGTGAACACTGAAGCTTTCTTT. This sequence encodes CASSLEIVNTEAFF.

This clonotype was observed a few times. The chain has TRBV18 and TRBJ2-3; D might be TRBD2 (6 bases). V lost 3 bases and J lost 6, with 13 bases in between. The CDR3 extends over 14 amino acids. Germline CDR1 and CDR2: KGHSH and LQKENI. The CDR3, as DNA: TGTGCCAGCTCACCCGAAGTAGGGAGGGATACGCAGTATTTT. Residues: CASSPEVGRDTQYF. Based on the CDR3 plus reference TRBV18 and TRBJ2-3, the full variable domain is NAGVMQNPRHLVRRRGQEARLRCSPMKGHSHVYWYRQLPEEGLKFMVYLQKENIIDESGMPKERFSAEFPKEGPSILRIQQVVRGDSAAYFCASSPEVGRDTQYFGPGTRLTVL.